This is a list of T cell receptor beta chains from one sample in a study of patients and donors after allogeneic stem cell transplantation. TCRdb itself ran the RT-PCR reads through MiXCR, one entry per CDR3 protein. The table has approximately 170,000 distinct CDR3 sequences, 24% seen once. Sequencing input: blood, either unsorted or a sorted T cell fraction (not recorded which). These receptors originate from a human donor who was either an allogeneic HSCT recipient or a stem cell or donor lymphocyte infusion donor (not recorded which). It is not recorded whose cells these are; they may come from a transplant donor. Both conserved end residues are part of each CDR3. A D gene is named only where the DNA matches it firmly. Where a row states a size, it is once, few, many or the class of an expanded clone; other rows omit it.

CDR3nt	CDR3aa	v_gene	j_gene	len	d_gene	abundance
TGCAGCGTTGAAGGACGGGGGGCCACAGGATATGAAAAACTGTTTTTT	CSVEGRGATGYEKLFF	TRBV29-1	TRBJ1-4	16	.	.
TGCAGTGCTAGAGATCGACCAGCAGACAAAAACATTCAGTACTTC	CSARDRPADKNIQYF	TRBV20-1	TRBJ2-4	15	.	.
TGTGCAACATCTAGTTTAGGGGACAGTCTCACTAAGGAGAGCAATCAGCCCCAGCATTTT	CATSSLGDSLTKESNQPQHF	TRBV12-3/TRBV12-4	TRBJ1-5	20	TRBD1	few
TGTGCCAGCAGCCCATCGGGTGCCACCGGGGAGCTGTTTTTT	CASSPSGATGELFF	TRBV12-3/TRBV12-4	TRBJ2-2	14	.	.
TGCAGCGTTGAAGAGGGACTAGCGGGGCTAGCGGTCTACGAGCAGTACTTC	CSVEEGLAGLAVYEQYF	TRBV29-1	TRBJ2-7	17	TRBD2	.
TGTGCCACAAGGGACGGACCCATCGGGGAGCAGTACTTC	CATRDGPIGEQYF	TRBV12-3/TRBV12-4	TRBJ2-7	13	.	.
TGCGCCAGCAGCTTGGCCCCCGGACCGGTCAACTATGGCTACACCTTC	CASSLAPGPVNYGYTF	TRBV5-1	TRBJ1-2	16	.	.
TGCAGTGCTAGAAAATCCAGGGGCGACGCCGGGGAGCTGTTTTTT	CSARKSRGDAGELFF	TRBV20-1	TRBJ2-2	15	.	.
TGCAGTGCTAGAGTATTTGGTTATGGCTACACCTTC	CSARVFGYGYTF	TRBV20-1	TRBJ1-2	12	.	.
TGCAGTGCTAGTCTCGCAGGGGGCTCTAAAAACATTCAGTACTTC	CSASLAGGSKNIQYF	TRBV20-1	TRBJ2-4	15	TRBD1	.
TGTGCCAGCAGTTTAGCGTGGGCCACTGAAGCTTTCTTT	CASSLAWATEAFF	TRBV12-3/TRBV12-4	TRBJ1-1	13	.	few
TGTGCCATCAGTGAGTGGGGGACTAGCGGGACGAACACCGGGGAGCTGTTTTTT	CAISEWGTSGTNTGELFF	TRBV10-3	TRBJ2-2	18	TRBD2	few
TGCAGTGCTCCCCATAGGGGGTACTACGAGCAGTACTTC	CSAPHRGYYEQYF	TRBV20-1	TRBJ2-7	13	.	.
TGTGCCAGCAGTTTAGCAGGGAGAAATGAGCAGTTCTTC	CASSLAGRNEQFF	TRBV28	TRBJ2-1	13	.	.
TGTGCCAGCAGCTTAGAGGCTCACGAGCAGTACTTC	CASSLEAHEQYF	TRBV11-1	TRBJ2-7	12	.	.
TGCAGTGCTAGCGGACAGGAGAACACCGGGGAGCTGTTTTTT	CSASGQENTGELFF	TRBV20-1	TRBJ2-2	14	TRBD1	few
TGCGCCAGCAGCCAAGAACGGGGAAGAACTGAAGCTTTCTTT	CASSQERGRTEAFF	TRBV4-3	TRBJ1-1	14	.	.
TGCAGTGCTAGAGCAGGGGGGACTAGCGACCACAATGAGCAGTTCTTC	CSARAGGTSDHNEQFF	TRBV20-1	TRBJ2-1	16	TRBD2	few
TGTGCCAGCAGTTACTCCATAGCGGGTGAGCAGTTCTTC	CASSYSIAGEQFF	TRBV6-6	TRBJ2-1	13	TRBD2	.
TGTGCCAGCAGTTTCTCGCCCGACAGGGGGCTTTACTCAGATACGCAGTATTTT	CASSFSPDRGLYSDTQYF	TRBV27	TRBJ2-3	18	TRBD1	.
TGCGCCAGCAGCTTGGAGCTCGCGGGGAGGGGAAGAGGAAACACCATATATTTT	CASSLELAGRGRGNTIYF	TRBV5-1	TRBJ1-3	18	.	few
TGTGCCAGCAGCTTAGGTCCTAGTATAGATACGCAGTATTTT	CASSLGPSIDTQYF	TRBV7-2	TRBJ2-3	14	.	.
TGTGCCAGCAGCCCCCACGGACAGGGGTTAAGGAACACTGAAGCTTTCTTT	CASSPHGQGLRNTEAFF	TRBV5-5	TRBJ1-1	17	TRBD1	few
TGCAGTGCTAGCGGGGGTCTTTCCTACAATGAGCAGTTCTTC	CSASGGLSYNEQFF	TRBV20-1	TRBJ2-1	14	.	.